These 13 T cell receptor beta chains share one sample of origin, sequenced in a study of blood T cell repertoires in COVID-19. Sequenced by immunoSEQ multiplex PCR; TCRdb stores in-frame clones only, minus some. The sample yields more than 250,000 clones, around 86% seen once. Material for sequencing was peripheral blood. Source of these receptors: a man younger than 35 with active or convalescent COVID-19.

The V and J genes are TRBV11-2 and TRBJ2-1; 9 bases fit TRBD1. The ends lost 3 bases at V and 6 bases at J; junction bases unmatched: 3. The CDR3 has 14 residues. Germline V gene data show CDR1 as SGHAT and CDR2 as FQNNGV. The CDR3 sequence: CASSFGQGINEQFF. CDR3 nucleotides: TGTGCCAGCAGCTTCGGACAGGGGATCAATGAGCAGTTCTTC.

This clone appeared a single time. The V call is TRBV27, the J call TRBJ2-3; 15 bases agree with TRBD2. V lost 5 bases to trimming and J lost 3 bases; unmatched junction nucleotides: 6. CDR3 length: 17 amino acids. Germline values: CDR1 MNHEY, CDR2 SMNVEV (reference sequence). CDR3 residues: CASSRGGLAGGTDTQYF. In nucleotides, the CDR3 is TGTGCCAGCAGTAGGGGCGGACTAGCGGGGGGGACAGATACGCAGTATTTT.

The rearrangement joins TRBV7-2 to TRBJ2-7, with TRBD2 matching 8 bases. V lost 6 bases, J lost 3 bases, and 7 bases stayed unmatched. Germline V CDR1 and CDR2: SGHTA, FQGNSA. CDR3 size: 14 residues. Here the CDR3 reads CASRGTGGGYEQYF. The DNA for the CDR3 is TGTGCCAGCAGGGGTACGGGAGGGGGCTACGAGCAGTACTTC. Filled out from reference TRBV7-2 and TRBJ2-7, the complete variable domain reads GAGVSQSPSNKVTEKGKDVELRCDPISGHTALYWYRQSLGQGLEFLIYFQGNSAPDKSGLPSDRFSAERTGGSVSTLTIQRTQQEDSAVYLCASRGTGGGYEQYFGPGTRLTVT.

The chain combines TRBV28 with TRBJ1-2; D is uncertain. CDR1 is MDHEN, CDR2 SYDVKM, per germline. This CDR3 has 13 amino acids. V shed 5 bases and J shed 10 bases, with 17 bases lying between them. CDR3 sequence (DNA): TGTGCCAGCAGTACCCCCCCCGGCAGGCCCTACACCTTC. Its translation: CASSTPPGRPYTF.

V gene TRBV18 combines with J gene TRBJ2-1, with no clear D. The CDR3 sequence is 14 residues long. Trimming took 4 bases from V and 5 from J, leaving 12 bases between them. From germline, CDR1 is KGHSH and CDR2 LQKENI. This chain's CDR3 is CASSQQMSNNEQFF. CDR3 nucleotide sequence: TGTGCCAGCTCACAACAGATGAGTAACAATGAGCAGTTCTTC.

V usage is TRBV12-3 or TRBV12-4 and J usage is TRBJ1-6; D is uncertain. The V and J ends lost 3 bases and 8 bases respectively, with 5 bases between them. This CDR3 region has 12 residues. The CDR3 nucleotides read TGTGCCAGCAGTTTTTCCGATTCACCCCTCCACTTT. As protein: CASSFSDSPLHF.

This clone was recorded a few times. The CDR3 loop reads CASSFGQGRQPQHF. The CDR3 nucleotides read TGTGCCAGCAGTTTCGGGCAGGGAAGACAGCCCCAGCATTTT. The genes are TRBV28 and TRBJ1-5, with D maybe TRBD1 (5 bases). CDR1 and CDR2 (germline): MDHEN, SYDVKM. V was clipped by 3 bases and J by 7 bases, with 13 bases between them. The length of the CDR3 is 14 residues.

The chain has TRBV7-3 and TRBJ2-1; tentative D call: TRBD2 (5 bases). The V end lost 0 bases, the J end lost 0 bases, and 9 bases lay between the germline ends. The CDR3 extends over 16 amino acids. From germline, CDR1 is SGHTA and CDR2 FQGTGA. CDR3 in DNA: TGTGCCAGCAGCTTAACTAGCGAAAGCTCCTACAATGAGCAGTTCTTC. This gives the protein CASSLTSESSYNEQFF. Together with reference TRBV7-3 and TRBJ2-1, the CDR3 gives the full variable domain: GAGVSQTPSNKVTEKGKYVELRCDPISGHTALYWYRQSLGQGPEFLIYFQGTGAADDSGLPNDRFFAVRPEGSVSTLKIQRTERGDSAVYLCASSLTSESSYNEQFFGPGTRLTVL.

As to this clone: Other DNA sequences in this specimen translate into the identical CDR3. This chain links TRBV7-3 with TRBJ2-3, with 7 bases aligning to TRBD2. Germline CDR1 SGHTA, CDR2 FQGTGA. J gave up 2 bases and V 1 base, and 9 bases lay outside the gene matches. CDR3 length: 17 amino acids. The CDR3 here is CASSLNPGLADTDTQYF. CDR3 nucleotides: TGTGCCAGCAGCTTAAACCCCGGCCTAGCGGACACAGATACGCAGTATTTT.

This chain uses TRBV6-5 with TRBJ1-4; D not resolved. Germline lookup yields CDR1 MNHEY and CDR2 SVGAGI. The CDR3 length is 16 residues. V shed 3 bases and J shed 0 bases, with 11 bases lying between them. The CDR3: CASSYEAGTTNEKLFF. As DNA, the CDR3 is TGTGCCAGCAGTTATGAAGCAGGAACAACTAATGAAAAACTGTTTTTT.

The rearrangement uses TRBV19 and TRBJ1-5; D gene uncertain. CDR3 length equals 12 residues. The V end was cut by 10 bases, the J end by 2 bases, with 9 bases between. Germline CDR1 is LNHDA and CDR2 is SQIVND (reference sequence). The CDR3 coding sequence is TGTGCCACCCAGGAGGGCAATCAGCCCCAGCATTTT. This sequence encodes CATQEGNQPQHF.

This rearrangement joins TRBV4-3 to TRBJ1-2; the D gene is possibly TRBD1 (5 bases). Trimming left V 0 bases short and J 4 bases short, with 12 bases between. The germline gives CDR1 LGHNA, CDR2 YSLEER. This CDR3 is 15 amino acids long. The CDR3 sequence: CASSQEDSSFYGYTF. CDR3 DNA: TGCGCCAGCAGCCAAGAAGACAGCTCCTTCTATGGCTACACCTTC.

The chain links TRBV9 to TRBJ1-2, with D maybe TRBD1 (6 bases). CDR3 length equals 16 residues. Germline V lookup: CDR1 SGDLS, CDR2 YYNGEE. Trimming pared 3 bases from V and 1 base from J, leaving 16 bases between. CDR3 DNA: TGTGCCAGCAGCGATCAACCGGGACATATTAACTATGGCTACACCTTC. This encodes CASSDQPGHINYGYTF.